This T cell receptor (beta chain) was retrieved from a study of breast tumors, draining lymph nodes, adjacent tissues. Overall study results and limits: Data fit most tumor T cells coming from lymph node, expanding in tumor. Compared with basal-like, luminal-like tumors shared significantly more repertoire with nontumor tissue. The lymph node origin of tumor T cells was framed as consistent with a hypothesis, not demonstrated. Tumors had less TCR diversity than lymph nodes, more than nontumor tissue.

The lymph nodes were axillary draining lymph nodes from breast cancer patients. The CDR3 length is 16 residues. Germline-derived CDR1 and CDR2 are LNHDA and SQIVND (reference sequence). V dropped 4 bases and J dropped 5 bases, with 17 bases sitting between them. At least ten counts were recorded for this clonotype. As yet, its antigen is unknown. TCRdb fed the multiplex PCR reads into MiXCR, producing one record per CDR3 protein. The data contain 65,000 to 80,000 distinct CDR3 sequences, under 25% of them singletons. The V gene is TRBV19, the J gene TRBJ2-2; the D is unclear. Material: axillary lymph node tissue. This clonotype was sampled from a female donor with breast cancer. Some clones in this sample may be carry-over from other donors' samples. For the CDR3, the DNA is TGTGCCAGTAGTAGGAGTCGAGTGGAGATAACCGGGGAGCTGTTTTTT. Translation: CASSRSRVEITGELFF.